This passage covers 21 T cell receptor beta chains from one sample sequenced in a study of beta chain features in type 1 diabetes. Their specific antigens are unknown. All of the isolated RNA was reverse transcribed, so expressed TCRB transcripts were sequenced. The table came from immunoSEQ multiplex PCR; TCRdb's copy has only in-frame clones and leaves some out. The sample yields approximately 270,000 clones, roughly an eighth seen once. Study-level results: Within each of all four CD4+ subsets, Type 1 diabetes patients had TCRB CDR3s that were moderately but significantly shorter.

Material for sequencing was naive CD4+ T cells from blood. The source is a man aged 30 to 45 with type 1 diabetes.

The rearrangement links TRBV18 to TRBJ1-1, with a weak D call TRBD1 (6 bases). The CDR3 sequence is 14 residues long. Germline-derived CDR1 and CDR2 are KGHSH and LQKENI. Trimming left V 3 bases short and J 1 base short, with 9 bases between. In DNA form, the CDR3 reads TGTGCCAGCTCACCTCGGGACAAGAACACTGAAGCTTTCTTT. Translating it yields CASSPRDKNTEAFF.

CDR3 sequence (DNA): TGTGCCAGCAGTTTACGCGGGAGAAAAGAAGAGACCCAGTACTTC. It yields the protein CASSLRGRKEETQYF. The rearrangement joins TRBV27 to TRBJ2-5; TRBD2 aligns across 7 bases. The trim removed 2 bases at V and 3 bases at J, leaving 6 bases unmatched. Germline assignment: CDR1 MNHEY and CDR2 SMNVEV (reference sequence). The CDR3 spans 15 residues.

This chain connects TRBV7-9 to TRBJ2-5, with a tentative D call TRBD2 (5 bases). The V gene lost 0 bases and the J gene lost 14 bases, with 13 bases spanning the gap. The CDR3 extends over 12 amino acids. Germline loops: CDR1 SEHNR, CDR2 FQNEAQ (reference sequence). The CDR3 is CASSLAAEVFYF. The CDR3 region has the DNA TGTGCCAGCAGCTTAGCGGCGGAGGTCTTTTACTTC.

The gene calls are TRBV19 and TRBJ1-5, with TRBD1 as a possible D gene (6 bases). From germline, CDR1 is LNHDA and CDR2 SQIVND (reference sequence). V gave up 4 bases and J gave up 3 bases, with 13 bases separating them. The length of the CDR3 is 15 residues. CDR3 loop: CASSTRTDYNQPQHF. The CDR3 DNA follows: TGTGCCAGTAGTACCCGGACAGACTACAATCAGCCCCAGCATTTT.

The chain has TRBV15 and TRBJ1-4; a possible D gene is TRBD1 (6 bases). Germline CDR1 reads LNHNV; CDR2 reads YYDKDF (reference sequence). V lost 2 bases, J lost 8 bases, and 12 bases lay in between. This CDR3 has 14 amino acids. The CDR3 sequence: CATSRYRDGEKLFF. CDR3 DNA sequence: TGTGCCACCAGCAGATACAGGGATGGCGAAAAACTGTTTTTT.

The chain uses TRBV29-1 and TRBJ2-1; D possibly corresponds to TRBD2 (6 bases). Trimming stripped 4 bases from V and 0 bases from J, with 13 bases between. Per the germline V gene, CDR1 is SQVTM and CDR2 is ANQGSEA. The CDR3 totals 15 residues. CDR3 nucleotides: TGCAGCGTTGGGGTTATAGCGGTCTCCTACAATGAGCAGTTCTTC. Translation: CSVGVIAVSYNEQFF.

This clone was counted only a few times. The J gene is TRBJ2-3, the V gene TRBV7-3; TRBD2 matches at 10 bases. V was clipped by 5 bases and J by 5 bases; unmatched bases: 13. Germline V gene data show CDR1 as SGHTA and CDR2 as FQGTGA. This CDR3 region has 17 residues. In DNA form, the CDR3 reads TGTGCCAGCAGCCGTAGAGTGGTAGCGGGAGGTGGAGATACGCAGTATTTT. Encoded protein: CASSRRVVAGGGDTQYF. The full variable domain, rest sourced from reference TRBV7-3 and TRBJ2-3, is GAGVSQTPSNKVTEKGKYVELRCDPISGHTALYWYRQSLGQGPEFLIYFQGTGAADDSGLPNDRFFAVRPEGSVSTLKIQRTERGDSAVYLCASSRRVVAGGGDTQYFGPGTRLTVL.

The CDR3 loop is CASSSGGAGGGDTQYF. The CDR3 DNA reads TGTGCCAGCAGTTCAGGGGGCGCAGGGGGCGGAGATACGCAGTATTTT. The chain couples TRBV28 to TRBJ2-3, with 8 bases identical to TRBD1. Trimming at V came to 4 bases and at J to 5 bases, leaving 11 bases not matched to a gene. This CDR3 has 16 residues. In germline, CDR1 is MDHEN, CDR2 SYDVKM.

The chain uses TRBV7-2 and TRBJ1-2; TRBD1 agrees at 7 bases. The CDR3 consists of 15 residues. J lost 2 bases, V lost 3 bases, and 6 bases had no gene match. Per the germline V gene, CDR1 is SGHTA and CDR2 is FQGNSA. The CDR3 bases are TGTGCCAGCAGCTTGGGGGTGGGACAGAACTATGGCTACACCTTC. Its protein is CASSLGVGQNYGYTF.

This clone was seen more than once but under ten times. This rearrangement joins TRBV7-8 to TRBJ2-7, with D hard to call. This CDR3 is 16 amino acids long. V was shortened by 5 bases and J by 0 bases, with 17 bases between the two germline ends. Germline V lookup: CDR1 SGHVS, CDR2 FQNEAQ. CDR3 region: CASSTKPLQSSYEQYF. CDR3 DNA: TGTGCCAGCAGCACAAAGCCGTTACAGAGCTCCTACGAGCAGTACTTC.

This clone has only a few counts. The chain combines TRBV7-2 with TRBJ2-2; D might be TRBD1 (5 bases). The CDR3 runs 13 residues. The V end lost 6 bases, the J end lost 6 bases, and 11 bases lay between the germline ends. Germline CDR1 reads SGHTA; CDR2 reads FQGNSA. In DNA, the CDR3 is TGTGCCAGCAGATCAGGGTTAGCCGGGGAGCTGTTTTTT. This encodes CASRSGLAGELFF.

This clone has only a few counts. This chain joins TRBV11-2 and TRBJ2-1, with 7 bases matching TRBD2. Germline trimming cut 6 bases from V and 8 bases from J; bases unmatched to any gene: 13. This CDR3 has 15 amino acids. Germline V gives CDR1 SGHAT, CDR2 FQNNGV. The CDR3 sequence: CASRVLSGRDDEQFF. Written as DNA, the CDR3 is TGTGCCAGCAGGGTCCTTAGCGGGCGGGACGATGAGCAGTTCTTC.

The chain has TRBV6-6 and TRBJ1-4; perhaps TRBD1 as D (6 bases). V was cut by 11 bases and J by 6 bases, with 13 bases left in between. The CDR3 is made up of 12 amino acids. Germline CDR1 reads MNHNY; CDR2 reads SVGAGI (reference sequence). The CDR3 nucleotides are TGTGCCGGGGCGACAGGTGATGAAAAACTGTTTTTT. Protein product: CAGATGDEKLFF.

The chain employs TRBV28 and TRBJ2-5, with D possibly matching TRBD1 (6 bases). Trimming took off 10 bases at V and 5 bases at J, with 20 bases between the two ends. The V gene's germline CDR1 is MDHEN and CDR2 SYDVKM. This CDR3 spans 14 amino acids. In DNA, the CDR3 is TGTGCCACCTCCAAAAACAGGGACATGGAGACCCAGTACTTC. This codes for CATSKNRDMETQYF.

The chain joins TRBV4-2 to TRBJ1-4; 7 nucleotides align to TRBD1. The CDR3 sequence is 15 residues long. V trimming: 1 base; J trimming: 8 bases; junction bases outside the gene matches: 7. CDR1 is LGHNA, CDR2 YNFKEQ, per germline. The CDR3 DNA follows: TGTGCCAGCAGCCAAGTAAAGGGGGCGGGAGAAAAACTGTTTTTT. Translated, it gives CASSQVKGAGEKLFF.

This sequence joins TRBV7-3 and TRBJ2-7; D possibly corresponds to TRBD1 (6 bases). With 3 bases removed from V and 5 bases from J, the gap between germline ends came to 11 bases. This CDR3 comprises 13 residues. CDR1 is SGHTA and CDR2 is FQGTGA in the germline V gene. The CDR3, as DNA: TGTGCCAGCAGCTTTACAGGGACGGACGAGCAGTACTTC. Amino acid sequence: CASSFTGTDEQYF.

This clone showed up just a few times. The rearrangement links TRBV9 to TRBJ1-2; 9 bases are shared with TRBD1. J lost 6 bases, V lost 3 bases, and 9 bases had no gene match. Per the germline V gene, CDR1 is SGDLS and CDR2 is YYNGEE. The CDR3 totals 15 residues. The CDR3 DNA reads TGTGCCAGCAGCGGCCCCGGGACAGGGAGCAATGGCTACACCTTC. Its translation: CASSGPGTGSNGYTF.

This clone was counted a few times. This chain's CDR3 is CASSLRGYEQYF. The CDR3 DNA sequence: TGTGCCAGCAGCTTGAGAGGTTACGAGCAGTACTTC. V is TRBV5-8 and J is TRBJ2-7; D is undetermined. Trimming removed 1 base from V and 4 bases from J, with 6 bases in between. CDR3 length equals 12 residues. Germline loops: CDR1 SGHTS, CDR2 YDEGEE.

This clone was observed a handful of times. CDR3 in amino acids: CASISTTGSLNEQFF. The CDR3 bases are TGTGCCAGCATTAGTACCACAGGGTCCCTTAATGAGCAGTTCTTC. The chain is built from TRBV6-5 and TRBJ2-1, with D maybe TRBD1 (6 bases). Germline lookup yields CDR1 MNHEY and CDR2 SVGAGI. CDR3 length: 15 amino acids. V was clipped by 7 bases and J by 7 bases, with 20 bases between them.

The rearrangement joins TRBV7-9 to TRBJ1-2; 10 positions match TRBD1. Germline loops: CDR1 SEHNR, CDR2 FQNEAQ (reference sequence). This CDR3 region has 13 residues. V lost 5 bases to trimming and J lost 5 bases; unmatched junction nucleotides: 2. CDR3 sequence (DNA): TGTGCCAGCAGCCCGGGACAGGGGTATGGCTACACCTTC. Translating it yields CASSPGQGYGYTF.

This rearrangement joins TRBV5-1 to TRBJ2-5; D may be TRBD2 (6 bases). The germline V gene has CDR1 SGHRS and CDR2 YFSETQ. V lost 0 bases, J lost 3 bases, and 12 bases lay in between. The CDR3 has 15 residues. The CDR3, as DNA: TGCGCCAGCAGCTTGGCCCCGGGGGTGAAAGAGACCCAGTACTTC. Its translation is CASSLAPGVKETQYF.